This TCR beta chain comes out of a study of T cells in Graves' hyperthyroidism and ophthalmopathy. RNA transcripts provided the source from which TCR beta CDR3 regions were amplified. The HTBI set primed first-round TCR CDR3 RT-PCR. TCRdb re-called the multiplex PCR reads with MiXCR, one entry per CDR3 protein. The profile covers a few hundred thousand distinct CDR3 sequences, with about 13% appearing a single time and 20% to 25% taken by the ten largest. The sample consisted of blood. This sequence was found in a man aged 25 to 40 with Graves' hyperthyroidism that later progressed to Graves' ophthalmopathy.

CDR3 amino acids: CSSGQPANYGYTF. CDR3 sequence (DNA): TGCAGCTCCGGACAGCCAGCTAACTATGGCTACACCTTC. The chain uses TRBV29-1 and TRBJ1-2; D possibly corresponds to TRBD1 (6 bases). Trimming stripped 8 bases from V and 0 bases from J, with 13 bases between. Germline V lookup: CDR1 SQVTM, CDR2 ANQGSEA. CDR3 length: 13 residues.